The 14 T cell receptor beta chains presented below share a single source sample, sequenced in a study of T cells after yellow fever vaccination. TCRdb redid the calling of the 5' RACE reads with MiXCR, one entry per CDR3 protein. The top ten hold roughly 0.93% of the sample, which has a few hundred thousand distinct CDR3 sequences, 6.9% seen once. The sequencing here drew on CD4+ T cells sorted from PBMCs, taken 15 days after the yellow fever booster vaccination. The source of these receptors is a man aged 25 to 40 who received the YFV17D yellow fever vaccine.

This clonotype appeared many times. This chain uses TRBV5-1 with TRBJ2-7; possible D gene TRBD1, 5 bases. The CDR3 loop spans 14 amino acids. Looked up from germline, CDR1 is SGHRS and CDR2 is YFSETQ. Trimming left V 1 base short and J 4 bases short, with 12 bases between. This chain's CDR3 is CASSLMAGRYEQYF. The CDR3 region has the DNA TGCGCCAGCAGCTTGATGGCAGGGCGATACGAGCAGTACTTC.

This clonotype occurred many times. The V and J genes are TRBV10-2 and TRBJ2-5; 7 nucleotides agree with TRBD1. Trimming cost V 8 bases and J 1 base; bases outside gene matches: 7. CDR1 WSHSY and CDR2 SAAADI come from the germline V gene. The CDR3 contains 14 residues. The chain's CDR3 is CASLLSGGQETQYF. CDR3 nucleotides: TGCGCCAGCTTGTTATCAGGGGGCCAAGAGACCCAGTACTTC.

This clonotype turned up a few times. The chain joins TRBV7-2 to TRBJ1-5; possibly TRBD1 for D (5 bases). Germline CDR1 and CDR2: SGHTA and FQGNSA. The V and J ends lost 2 bases and 7 bases respectively, with 6 bases between them. The CDR3 runs to 12 residues. The CDR3 is CASSLWGQPQHF. The DNA of the CDR3 is TGTGCCAGCAGCTTATGGGGCCAGCCCCAGCATTTT.

This clonotype has a count of ten or more. The chain carries TRBV20-1 and TRBJ2-1; 11 positions agree with TRBD2. J lost 7 bases, V lost 0 bases, and 8 bases had no gene match. In germline, CDR1 is DFQATT, CDR2 SNEGSKA (reference sequence). There are 16 residues in the CDR3. The CDR3 region has the DNA TGCAGTGCTAGAGACCCACTAGCGGGAGAGAGAAATGAGCAGTTCTTC. Protein: CSARDPLAGERNEQFF.

This chain connects TRBV7-2 to TRBJ2-1; 11 bases map to TRBD1. From germline, CDR1 is SGHTA and CDR2 FQGNSA. The CDR3 sequence is 15 residues long. V was clipped by 5 bases and J by 6 bases; unmatched bases: 6. The CDR3 coding sequence is TGTGCCAGCAGCCCCCGGACAGGGGGCCCCAATGAGCAGTTCTTC. This codes for CASSPRTGGPNEQFF.

Of note for this clonotype: This may be a read error: a much more frequent sequence differs by one nucleotide. The chain carries TRBV7-2 and TRBJ2-3; D call uncertain. The length of the CDR3 is 13 residues. V lost 2 bases, J lost 6 bases, and 9 bases lay in between. Germline V gene sequence: CDR1 SGHTA, CDR2 FQGNSA. CDR3 residues: CASSLIVFDTQYF. The CDR3 DNA reads TGTGCCAGCAGCTTAATAGTGTTCGATACGCAGTATTTT.

The V call is TRBV20-1, the J call TRBJ1-2; TRBD1 is a possible D gene (5 bases). The CDR3 sequence is 12 residues long. V was shortened by 4 bases and J by 5 bases, with 11 bases between the two germline ends. Germline CDR1 is DFQATT and CDR2 is SNEGSKA (reference sequence). CDR3 protein: CSAIPGGYGYTF. CDR3 DNA: TGCAGTGCTATTCCGGGGGGGTATGGCTACACCTTC.

CDR3: CSARDRGIYNEQFF. The CDR3 region has the DNA TGCAGTGCTAGAGACCGCGGCATTTACAATGAGCAGTTCTTC. The V and J genes are TRBV20-1 and TRBJ2-1, with unresolved D. Germline loops: CDR1 DFQATT, CDR2 SNEGSKA (reference sequence). V lost 0 bases, J lost 4 bases, and 10 bases lay in between. This CDR3 has 14 residues.

CDR3 residues: CASSSQGGRRGRDSYNEQFF. DNA for the CDR3: TGTGCCAGCAGCTCCCAGGGGGGCAGGAGGGGGCGCGACTCCTACAATGAGCAGTTCTTC. This chain joins TRBV11-2 and TRBJ2-1; tentative D call: TRBD1 (7 bases). The V end lost 4 bases, the J end lost 0 bases, and 25 bases lay between the germline ends. This CDR3 comprises 20 residues. CDR1 is SGHAT, CDR2 FQNNGV, per germline. Filled out from reference TRBV11-2 and TRBJ2-1, the complete variable domain reads EAGVAQSPRYKIIEKRQSVAFWCNPISGHATLYWYQQILGQGPKLLIQFQNNGVVDDSQLPKDRFSAERLKGVDSTLKIQPAKLEDSAVYLCASSSQGGRRGRDSYNEQFFGPGTRLTVL.

This clonotype was seen a few times. The chain joins TRBV5-1 to TRBJ1-2, with TRBD1 matching 7 bases. J gave up 10 bases and V 3 bases, and 9 bases lay outside the gene matches. The CDR3 is 13 residues long. Germline V gene sequence: CDR1 SGHRS, CDR2 YFSETQ. This chain's CDR3 is CASSSVTGESYTF. The CDR3 region has the DNA TGCGCCAGCAGCTCAGTTACAGGGGAGTCCTACACCTTC.

This clonotype was counted only a few times. The chain links TRBV28 to TRBJ2-1, with 7 bases lining up with TRBD2. The CDR3 is 17 residues long. V shed 2 bases, J shed 4 bases, and the junction held 11 bases outside the gene matches. The germline V gene encodes CDR1 MDHEN and CDR2 SYDVKM. The CDR3 reads CASSLPYGSSGYNEQFF. The CDR3 DNA is TGTGCCAGCAGTTTACCATACGGATCTAGCGGATACAATGAGCAGTTCTTC.

The table lists this clonotype with a few counts. V and J are TRBV11-1 and TRBJ2-2, with 8 bases lining up with TRBD2. CDR1 and CDR2 from the germline V gene are SGHAT and FQDESV (reference sequence). The CDR3 has 18 residues. V trimming: 5 bases; J trimming: 4 bases; junction bases outside the gene matches: 15. This CDR3 reads CASSPYKWYSGSTGELFF. In DNA, the CDR3 is TGTGCCAGCAGCCCATACAAGTGGTACAGCGGGAGCACCGGGGAGCTGTTTTTT. The full variable domain, completed using reference TRBV11-1 and TRBJ2-2, is EAEVAQSPRYKITEKSQAVAFWCDPISGHATLYWYRQILGQGPELLVQFQDESVVDDSQLPKDRFSAERLKGVDSTLKIQPAELGDSAMYLCASSPYKWYSGSTGELFFGEGSRLTVL.

This clonotype was counted once. The chain is built from TRBV4-2 and TRBJ2-7; 14 bases are shared with TRBD2. The germline V gene encodes CDR1 LGHNA and CDR2 YNFKEQ. The CDR3 totals 15 residues. The V gene end was trimmed by 5 bases and the J gene end by 3 bases; junction bases not matched to a gene: 3. In nucleotides, the CDR3 is TGTGCCAGCAGCGGGACTAGCGGGAGACTCTACGAGCAGTACTTC. As protein: CASSGTSGRLYEQYF.

This clonotype has more than one count but fewer than ten. V usage is TRBV29-1 and J usage is TRBJ2-1; D not resolved. The length of the CDR3 is 13 residues. In germline, CDR1 is SQVTM, CDR2 ANQGSEA. Trimming removed 7 bases at V and 2 bases at J, with 12 bases between. CDR3 in amino acids: CSGTSVAYNEQFF. Written as DNA, the CDR3 is TGCAGCGGGACCAGCGTTGCCTACAATGAGCAGTTCTTC.